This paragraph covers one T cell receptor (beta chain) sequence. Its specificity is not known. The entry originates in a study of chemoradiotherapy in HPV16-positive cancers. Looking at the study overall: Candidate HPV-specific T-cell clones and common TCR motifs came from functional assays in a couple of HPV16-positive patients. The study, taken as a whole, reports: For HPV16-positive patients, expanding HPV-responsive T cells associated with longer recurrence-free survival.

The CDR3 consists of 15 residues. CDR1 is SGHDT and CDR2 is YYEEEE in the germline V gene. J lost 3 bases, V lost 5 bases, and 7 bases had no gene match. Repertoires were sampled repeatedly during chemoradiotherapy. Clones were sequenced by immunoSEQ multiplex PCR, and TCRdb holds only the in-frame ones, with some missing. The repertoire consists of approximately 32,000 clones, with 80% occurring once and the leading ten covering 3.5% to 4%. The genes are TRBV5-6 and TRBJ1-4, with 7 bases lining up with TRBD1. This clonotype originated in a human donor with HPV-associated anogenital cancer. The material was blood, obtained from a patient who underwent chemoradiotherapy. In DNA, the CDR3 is TGTGCCAGCAGGTCCACAGGGGTTTCTAATGAAAAACTGTTTTTT. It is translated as CASRSTGVSNEKLFF.